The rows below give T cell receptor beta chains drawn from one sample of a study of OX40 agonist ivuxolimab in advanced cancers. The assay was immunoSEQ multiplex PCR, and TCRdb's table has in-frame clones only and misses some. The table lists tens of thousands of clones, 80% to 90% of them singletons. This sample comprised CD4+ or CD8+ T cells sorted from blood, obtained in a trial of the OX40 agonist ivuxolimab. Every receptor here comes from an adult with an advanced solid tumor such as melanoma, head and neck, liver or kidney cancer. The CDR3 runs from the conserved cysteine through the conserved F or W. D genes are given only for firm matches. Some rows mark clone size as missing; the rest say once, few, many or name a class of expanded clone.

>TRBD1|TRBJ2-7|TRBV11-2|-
TGTGCCAGCAGCATAACAGGGGGCGGGTACGAGCAGTACTTC
CASSITGGGYEQYF
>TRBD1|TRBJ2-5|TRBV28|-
TGTGCCAGCAGTCGACCGGGGACAGAGGAGACCCAGTACTTC
CASSRPGTEETQYF
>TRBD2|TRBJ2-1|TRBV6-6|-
TGTGCCAGCAGTCTTAGCGGGAGCTCCTACAATGAGCAGTTCTTC
CASSLSGSSYNEQFF
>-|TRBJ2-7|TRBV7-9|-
TGTGCCAGCAGCCCAATCTACGAGCAGTACTTC
CASSPIYEQYF
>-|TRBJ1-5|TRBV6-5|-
TGTGCCAGCAGCCCTGGACTCACGAGCAATCAGCCCCAGCATTTT
CASSPGLTSNQPQHF
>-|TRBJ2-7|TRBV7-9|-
TGTGCCAGCAGCCCCATGGACAGACCTTCGGGGGAGCAGTACTTC
CASSPMDRPSGEQYF
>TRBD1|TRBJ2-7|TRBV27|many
TGTGCCAGCGGCAAGGGACAGAACTACGAGCAGTACTTC
CASGKGQNYEQYF
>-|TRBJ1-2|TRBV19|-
TGTGCCAGTAGTATAGGAGTACGGCAGGCTTATGGCTACACCTTC
CASSIGVRQAYGYTF
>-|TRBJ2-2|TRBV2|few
TGTGCCAGCAGTTACCTTTCTACCGGGGAGCTGTTTTTT
CASSYLSTGELFF
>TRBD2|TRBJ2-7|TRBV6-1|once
TGTGCCAGCACTCGGGGGGATTCCTACGAGCAGTACTTC
CASTRGDSYEQYF
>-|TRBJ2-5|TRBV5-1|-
TGCGCCAGCAGCCTCCAAGAGACCCAGTACTTC
CASSLQETQYF
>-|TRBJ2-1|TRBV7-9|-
TGTGCCAGCAGCTTGGGACCCCGTTACAATGAGCAGTTCTTC
CASSLGPRYNEQFF
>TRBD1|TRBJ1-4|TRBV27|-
TGTGCCAGCAGCCAAAGACAGGGTGGGGAAAAACTGTTTTTT
CASSQRQGGEKLFF
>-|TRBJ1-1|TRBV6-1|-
TGTGCCAGCAGTGAACCGGGGTCGAGAGGTGGGTACACTGAAGCTTTCTTT
CASSEPGSRGGYTEAFF
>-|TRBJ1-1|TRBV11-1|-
TGTGCCAGCAGCGAACGGCAGGGCGTTGGCACTGAAGCTTTCTTT
CASSERQGVGTEAFF
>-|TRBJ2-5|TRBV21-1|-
TGTGCCAGCAGCAAAACACCCGGACAAGAAAGTAGGGAGACCCAGTACTTC
CASSKTPGQESRETQYF
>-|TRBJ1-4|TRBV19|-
TGTGCCAGCAAAATCGGGGATAGGGAAAAACTGTTTTTT
CASKIGDREKLFF
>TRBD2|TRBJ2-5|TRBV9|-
TGTGCCAGCAGCGTTCGCGCTAGCGGGAGTAGAGAGACCCAGTACTTC
CASSVRASGSRETQYF
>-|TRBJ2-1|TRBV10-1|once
TGCGCCAGCAGTGAGTCGCTAGCTTACAATGAGCAGTTCTTC
CASSESLAYNEQFF
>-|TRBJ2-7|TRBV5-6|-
TGTGCCAGCAGCTTGTTGGGGGCCTACTACGAGCAGTACTTC
CASSLLGAYYEQYF
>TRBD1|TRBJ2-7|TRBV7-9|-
TGTGCCAGCAGCAGGGACAGATACGAGCAGTACTTC
CASSRDRYEQYF
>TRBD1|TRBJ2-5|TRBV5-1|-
TGCGCCAGCAGCTCCACAGGGGGCAGGGAGACCCAGTACTTC
CASSSTGGRETQYF
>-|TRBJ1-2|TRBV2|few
TGTGCCAGCAGTGAAGGCAAGAGTACAGCCCTCTATGGCTACACCTTC
CASSEGKSTALYGYTF
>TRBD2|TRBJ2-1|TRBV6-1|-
TGTGCCAGCAGTGAACTAGCGGGCTCCTACAATGAGCAGTTCTTC
CASSELAGSYNEQFF
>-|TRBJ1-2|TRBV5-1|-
TGCGCCAGCAGCTTGGAATCTGGGCATGGCTACACCTTC
CASSLESGHGYTF
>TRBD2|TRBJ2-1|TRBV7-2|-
TGTGCCAGCAGCTTAGGGCGGGGGGCATACAATGAGCAGTTCTTC
CASSLGRGAYNEQFF
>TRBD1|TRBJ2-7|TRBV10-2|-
TGCGCCAGCAGCGGGACAGGGTTAAACGAGCAGTACTTC
CASSGTGLNEQYF
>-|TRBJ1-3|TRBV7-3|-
TGTGCCAGCAGCTCCCTTGGCGGCACCATATATTTT
CASSSLGGTIYF
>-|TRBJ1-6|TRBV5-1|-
TGCGCCAGCAGCTCCCGGCCCAGGGGAGATTCACCCCTCCACTTT
CASSSRPRGDSPLHF
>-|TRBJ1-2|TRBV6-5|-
TGTGCCAAGACCGAGCAGGGGAGGCATGGCTACACCTTC
CAKTEQGRHGYTF
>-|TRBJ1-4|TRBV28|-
TGTGCCAGCTATTCAGGGCCCACTAATGAAAAACTGTTTTTT
CASYSGPTNEKLFF
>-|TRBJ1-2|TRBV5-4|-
TGTGCCAGCAGCTTGGACAGATCTTATGGCTACACCTTC
CASSLDRSYGYTF
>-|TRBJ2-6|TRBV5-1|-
TGCGCCAGCAGCTCCCTGGGGAGCTCTGGGGCCAACGTCCTGACTTTC
CASSSLGSSGANVLTF
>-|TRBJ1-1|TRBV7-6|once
TGTGCCAGCAGCTTAGGGAGGCGAATGAACACTGAAGCTTTCTTT
CASSLGRRMNTEAFF
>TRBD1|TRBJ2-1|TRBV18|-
TGTGCCAGCTCACCCAGGACAGGGCGTAATGAGCAGTTCTTC
CASSPRTGRNEQFF
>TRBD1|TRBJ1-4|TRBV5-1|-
TGCGCCAGCAGCTCGACTGGGACAGGGGGTGGGGAAAAACTGTTTTTT
CASSSTGTGGGEKLFF
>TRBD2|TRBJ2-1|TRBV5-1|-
TGCGCCAGCAGCCTGGGACTAGCGGCATACAATGAGCAGTTCTTC
CASSLGLAAYNEQFF
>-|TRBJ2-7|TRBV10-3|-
TGTGCCATCAGTGAGGGGGGCGAGCAGTACTTC
CAISEGGEQYF
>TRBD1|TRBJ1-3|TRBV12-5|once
TGTGCTAGTGGTTTGGTGACAGGGGAGGGAAACACCATATATTTT
CASGLVTGEGNTIYF
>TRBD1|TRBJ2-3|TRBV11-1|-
TGTGCCAGCAGCTTGGACAGGGGAACCACAGATACGCAGTATTTT
CASSLDRGTTDTQYF
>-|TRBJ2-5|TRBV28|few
TGTGCCAGCAGTCCGCCGCAGGGTGTTTCATACAAAGGCGAGACCCAGTACTTC
CASSPPQGVSYKGETQYF
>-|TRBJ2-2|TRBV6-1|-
TGTGCCGATCGGCGGACCGGGGAGCTGTTTTTT
CADRRTGELFF
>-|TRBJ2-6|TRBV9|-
TGTGCCAGCAGCCATACTAGTTCAGGGGCCAACGTCCTGACTTTC
CASSHTSSGANVLTF
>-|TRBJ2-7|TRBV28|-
TGTGCCAGAAGGGAAGGGGGGGCCGAAAGAAGCTACGAGCAGTACTTC
CARREGGAERSYEQYF
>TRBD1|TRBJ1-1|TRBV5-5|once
TGTGCCAGCAGCTTCGGGACAGAGACTGAAGCTTTCTTT
CASSFGTETEAFF
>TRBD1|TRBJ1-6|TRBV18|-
TGTGCCAGCTCACCGCGGGACAGCGTGAGATCACCCCTCCACTTT
CASSPRDSVRSPLHF
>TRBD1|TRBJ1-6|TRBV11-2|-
TGTGCCAGCAGCCCAGGGGGACAGGGGAATTCACCCCTCCACTTT
CASSPGGQGNSPLHF
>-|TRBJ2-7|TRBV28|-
TGTGCCAGCAGTTTTGCGGGGGCCGCCTACGAGCAGTACTTC
CASSFAGAAYEQYF
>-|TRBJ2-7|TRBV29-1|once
TGCAGCGTTGATGACGGAAGGTCCTACGAGCAGTACTTC
CSVDDGRSYEQYF
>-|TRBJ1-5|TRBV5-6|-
TGTGCCAGCAGCACCTCTAATCAGCCCCAGCATTTT
CASSTSNQPQHF
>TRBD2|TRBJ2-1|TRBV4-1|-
TGCGCCAGCAGCCAAGTGCTAGCGGACAATGAGCAGTTCTTC
CASSQVLADNEQFF
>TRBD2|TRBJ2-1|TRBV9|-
TGTGCCAGCAGCGCACGACTAGCGGGGGGGCCGAGGGTTGAGCAGTTCTTC
CASSARLAGGPRVEQFF